This T cell receptor (beta chain) came from a study of CD8+ T cells in alopecia areata. Study-wide points: With patients, TCR sharing proved less clear than in mice, a difference possibly related to HLA. In scalp samples, resident alphabeta T cells of normal skin are also sequenced.

cDNA prepared by RNA extraction and subsequent reverse transcription served as the template for sequencing. The method was immunoSEQ multiplex PCR; TCRdb's version includes in-frame clones alone and lacks a portion of them. The profile shows around 30,000 clones, about 74% of them singletons. Germline values: CDR1 MGHRA, CDR2 YSYEKL. Trimming took off 0 bases at V and 2 bases at J, with 16 bases between the two ends. CDR3 size: 17 residues. Regarding this clone: What it recognizes is unknown.

The chain uses TRBV4-1 and TRBJ2-5; D may match TRBD1 or TRBD2 (5 bases each). Specimen: NKG2D-low CD8+ T cells sorted from blood. The clonotype comes from a human donor with alopecia areata. CDR3 coding DNA: TGCGCCAGCAGCCAAGAAGGAGTTGGGACCAAGCAAGAGACCCAGTACTTC. This gives the protein CASSQEGVGTKQETQYF.